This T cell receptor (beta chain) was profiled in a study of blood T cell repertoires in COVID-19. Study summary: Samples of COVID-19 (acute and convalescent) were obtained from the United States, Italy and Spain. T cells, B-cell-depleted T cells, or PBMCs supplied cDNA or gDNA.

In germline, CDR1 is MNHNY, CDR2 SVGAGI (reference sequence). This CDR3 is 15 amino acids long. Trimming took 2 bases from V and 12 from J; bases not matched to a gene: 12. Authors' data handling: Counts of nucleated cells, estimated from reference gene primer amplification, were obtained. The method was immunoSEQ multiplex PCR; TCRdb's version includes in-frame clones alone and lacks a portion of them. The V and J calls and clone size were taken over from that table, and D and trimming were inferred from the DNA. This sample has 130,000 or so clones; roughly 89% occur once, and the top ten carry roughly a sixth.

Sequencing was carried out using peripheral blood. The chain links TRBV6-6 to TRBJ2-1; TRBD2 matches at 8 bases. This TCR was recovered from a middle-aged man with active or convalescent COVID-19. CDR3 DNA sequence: TGTGCCAGCAGTTACGGCGGGGGGTCCGTCCATGGGCAGTTCTTC. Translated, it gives CASSYGGGSVHGQFF.